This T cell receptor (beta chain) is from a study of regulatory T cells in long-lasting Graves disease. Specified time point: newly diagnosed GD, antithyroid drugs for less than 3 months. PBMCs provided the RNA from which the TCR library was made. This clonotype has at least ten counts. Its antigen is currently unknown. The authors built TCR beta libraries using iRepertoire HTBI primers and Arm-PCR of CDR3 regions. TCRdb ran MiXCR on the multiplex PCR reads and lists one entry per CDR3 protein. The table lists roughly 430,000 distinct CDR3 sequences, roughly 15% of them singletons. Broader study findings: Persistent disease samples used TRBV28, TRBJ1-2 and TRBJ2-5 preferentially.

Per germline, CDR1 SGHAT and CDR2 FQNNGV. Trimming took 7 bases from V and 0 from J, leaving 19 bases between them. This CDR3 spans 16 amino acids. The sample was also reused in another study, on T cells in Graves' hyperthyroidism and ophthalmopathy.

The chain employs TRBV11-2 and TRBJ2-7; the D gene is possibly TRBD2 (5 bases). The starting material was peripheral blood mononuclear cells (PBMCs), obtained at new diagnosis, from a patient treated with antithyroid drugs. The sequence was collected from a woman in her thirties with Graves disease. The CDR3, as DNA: TGTGCCAGCACCCTTATGCGCCGGACTCCCTCCTACGAGCAGTACTTC. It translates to CASTLMRRTPSYEQYF.